Shown below are 10 T cell receptor beta chains from a single sample sequenced in a study of blood T cell repertoires in COVID-19. Libraries were prepared by immunoSEQ multiplex PCR; TCRdb keeps only in-frame clonotypes and omits some of them. In the table there are approximately 280,000 clones, about nine tenths of which are singletons. The sequenced sample was peripheral blood. Receptors were obtained from a man aged 45-65 years with acute or convalescent COVID-19.

The CDR3 bases are TGTGCCAGCAGACCCCCCGGGGACTATGGCTACACCTTC. This translates into CASRPPGDYGYTF. V gene TRBV11-2 combines with J gene TRBJ1-2, with D uncertain. The CDR3 runs to 13 residues. CDR1 and CDR2 (germline): SGHAT, FQNNGV. Trimming left V 6 bases short and J 3 bases short, with 11 bases between.

The chain is built from TRBV3-1 (or the pseudogene TRBV3-2) and TRBJ1-5, with 7 bases identical to TRBD1. CDR1 and CDR2 from the germline V gene are LGHDT and YNNKEL (reference sequence). This CDR3 has 15 residues. V gave up 2 bases and J gave up 7 bases; unmatched junction bases: 8. The CDR3 sequence is CASSQMTGLGQPQHF. The CDR3 bases are TGTGCCAGCAGCCAAATGACAGGGTTAGGCCAGCCCCAGCATTTT.

The chain is built from TRBV30 and TRBJ1-1; D is perhaps TRBD1 (6 bases). With 1 base removed from V and 5 bases from J, the gap between germline ends came to 8 bases. Germline CDR1 is GTSNPN and CDR2 is SVGIG (reference sequence). The CDR3 totals 12 residues. The CDR3 sequence: CAWSGQGTEAFF. The CDR3 DNA reads TGTGCCTGGAGTGGGCAGGGGACTGAAGCTTTCTTT.

V usage is TRBV27 and J usage is TRBJ2-5; D is perhaps TRBD2 (7 bases). Trimming took 3 bases from V and 5 from J, leaving 13 bases between them. Germline V gene sequence: CDR1 MNHEY, CDR2 SMNVEV (reference sequence). The CDR3 runs 14 residues. Here the CDR3 reads CASSFGGAGETQYF. CDR3 coding DNA: TGTGCCAGCAGTTTTGGGGGGGCGGGTGAGACCCAGTACTTC.

The chain combines TRBV30 with TRBJ1-3; no reliable D call. V lost 3 bases, J lost 6 bases, and 18 bases lay in between. The germline V gene has CDR1 GTSNPN and CDR2 SVGIG (reference sequence). CDR3 length equals 15 residues. CDR3 coding DNA: TGTGCCTGGAGAGAACAGCTTATTCGGGAAAACACCATATATTTT. Its protein product is CAWREQLIRENTIYF.

DNA for the CDR3: TGTGCCAGCAGCCAAGGCTGGCAGGGTGGTGAAGCTTTCTTT. This translates into CASSQGWQGGEAFF. The J gene is TRBJ1-1, the V gene TRBV3-1 (or the pseudogene TRBV3-2); TRBD1 might be the D (5 bases). Between the trimmed V and J ends, which lost 1 base and 7 bases, there was a span of 13 bases. CDR1 LGHDT and CDR2 YNNKEL come from the germline V gene (reference sequence). CDR3 length: 14 amino acids.

CDR3 nucleotide sequence: TGTGCCAGCAGTGAATGGACTGGCCCAGATACGCAGTATTTT. Its protein is CASSEWTGPDTQYF. The chain uses TRBV2 and TRBJ2-3, with D possibly being TRBD2 (5 bases). V was shortened by 2 bases and J by 4 bases, with 10 bases between the two germline ends. The CDR3 has 14 residues. Germline V gene lookup returns CDR1 SNHLY and CDR2 FYNNEI.

The rearrangement joins TRBV18 to TRBJ2-3; D remains unclear. The germline V gene has CDR1 KGHSH and CDR2 LQKENI. Trimming removed 5 bases at V and 4 bases at J, with 4 bases between. The CDR3 has 11 amino acids. CDR3 sequence reads: CASSSPDTQYF. The CDR3 DNA sequence: TGTGCCAGCTCATCTCCAGATACGCAGTATTTT.

The V call is TRBV9, the J call TRBJ1-1, with D perhaps TRBD1 (5 bases). The CDR3 length is 12 residues. V shed 0 bases and J shed 6 bases, with 6 bases lying between them. The germline V gene has CDR1 SGDLS and CDR2 YYNGEE. The CDR3 region is CASSVEGPEAFF. CDR3 nucleotides: TGTGCCAGCAGCGTAGAGGGGCCTGAAGCTTTCTTT.

The CDR3 reads CAWSVTGGNNEKLFF. The DNA for the CDR3 is TGTGCCTGGAGTGTTACAGGGGGTAATAATGAAAAACTGTTTTTT. The chain links TRBV30 to TRBJ1-4, with 8 bases that match TRBD1. Germline V gene data show CDR1 as GTSNPN and CDR2 as SVGIG (reference sequence). This CDR3 region has 15 residues. Trimming cost V 0 bases and J 4 bases; bases outside gene matches: 4.